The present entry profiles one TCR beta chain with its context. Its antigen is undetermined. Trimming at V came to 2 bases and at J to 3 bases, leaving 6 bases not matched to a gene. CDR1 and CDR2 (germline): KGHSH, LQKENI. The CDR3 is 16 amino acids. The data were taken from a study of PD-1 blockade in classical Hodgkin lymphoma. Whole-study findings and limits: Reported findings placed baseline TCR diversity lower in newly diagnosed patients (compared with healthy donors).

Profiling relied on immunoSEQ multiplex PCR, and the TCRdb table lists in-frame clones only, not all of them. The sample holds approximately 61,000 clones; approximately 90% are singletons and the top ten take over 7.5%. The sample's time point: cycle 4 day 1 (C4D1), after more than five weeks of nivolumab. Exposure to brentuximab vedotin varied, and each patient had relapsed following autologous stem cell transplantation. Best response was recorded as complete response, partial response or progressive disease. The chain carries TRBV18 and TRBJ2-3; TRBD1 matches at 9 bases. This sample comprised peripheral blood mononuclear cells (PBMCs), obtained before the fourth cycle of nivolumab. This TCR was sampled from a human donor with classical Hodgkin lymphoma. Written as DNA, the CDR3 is TGTGCCAGCTCACCAGGCGGGACAGGGTTTACAGATACGCAGTATTTT. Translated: CASSPGGTGFTDTQYF. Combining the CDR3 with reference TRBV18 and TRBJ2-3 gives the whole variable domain NAGVMQNPRHLVRRRGQEARLRCSPMKGHSHVYWYRQLPEEGLKFMVYLQKENIIDESGMPKERFSAEFPKEGPSILRIQQVVRGDSAAYFCASSPGGTGFTDTQYFGPGTRLTVL.